This TCR beta chain was captured in a study of PD-1 blockade in classical Hodgkin lymphoma. Across the study: Patients were given intravenous nivolumab, 3 mg/kg, every 2 weeks. Study-level results: Baseline TCR diversity was reportedly lower in newly diagnosed patients than in healthy donors. It was reported as lower still in relapsed/refractory patients. Those starting nivolumab under 1 year post-ASCT were excluded. Partial responders and progressors had significantly lower baseline TCR diversity.

This clone showed up just once. Its antigen is not known. Time point here: cycle 4 day 1 (C4D1), after 6 weeks of nivolumab. Each patient's relapse followed autologous stem cell transplantation, and brentuximab vedotin exposure varied. The CDR3 runs 16 residues. The V gene lost 2 bases and the J gene lost 2 bases, with 16 bases spanning the gap. Germline V gene sequence: CDR1 SGDLS, CDR2 YYNGEE. The data were produced by immunoSEQ multiplex PCR, yet TCRdb's version contains in-frame clones alone and is incomplete. The sample has about 96,000 clones, about 93% seen once. Specimen: peripheral blood mononuclear cells (PBMCs), collected before the fourth cycle of nivolumab. This clonotype was obtained from a human donor with classical Hodgkin lymphoma. The gene calls are TRBV9 and TRBJ2-5; possibly TRBD2 for D (6 bases). CDR3 nucleotide sequence: TGTGCCAGCAGCGTCGGAGGGGCGATCGGTCAAGAGACCCAGTACTTC. Its protein is CASSVGGAIGQETQYF.